These T cell receptor beta chains were read from a single sample in a study of T cell responses to AZD1222 COVID-19 vaccine. The repertoire was sequenced with immunoSEQ multiplex PCR; TCRdb's copy has only in-frame clones and lacks some. The sample includes 120,000 to 150,000 clones, over 75% of them seen just once. The starting material was peripheral blood, obtained on day 0 of AZD1222 vaccination. The receptors were gathered from an adult in good health. Each CDR3 is given without its conserved first and last residue.

CDR3 length,V gene,J gene,CDR3 protein
13,TRBV19,TRBJ2-1,ASTHGEGVYNEQF
11,TRBV19,TRBJ1-2,ASRAGQGNGYT
13,TRBV2,TRBJ1-5,ASSEDSHSNQPQH
15,TRBV11-3,TRBJ2-1,ASSLDRRQGHGAEQF
9,TRBV19,TRBJ1-2,ASSIGTGYT
13,TRBV3-1/TRBV3-2,TRBJ2-7,ASSLRASGTYEQY
11,TRBV3-1/TRBV3-2,TRBJ2-3,ASSQDLEDTQY
12,TRBV7-2,TRBJ2-7,ASSSSGDLYEQY
13,TRBV14,TRBJ2-7,ASRHSSGEIYEQY
12,TRBV15,TRBJ1-3,ATSDGAGGNTIY
9,TRBV4-1,TRBJ2-5,ASSQAKTQY
11,TRBV5-4,TRBJ2-1,ASSLVSRNEQF
10,TRBV2,TRBJ1-2,ASNGGFYGYT
13,TRBV27,TRBJ2-7,ASSRTGVESYEQY
11,TRBV7-8,TRBJ1-1,ASSLIILSEAF
11,TRBV6-5,TRBJ1-3,AVRANSGNTIY
13,TRBV6-4,TRBJ2-3,ASSDGGRDTDTQY
11,TRBV19,TRBJ2-1,ASSLPGVNEQF
12,TRBV27,TRBJ1-1,ASSKTSKNTEAF
12,TRBV27,TRBJ1-5,ASSLGGGNQPQH
10,TRBV6-5,.,ASSYSRGELF
13,TRBV11-3,TRBJ2-3,ASSRGLAGDSTQY
14,TRBV7-6,TRBJ2-3,ASSLRVSGGIDTQY
17,TRBV5-4,TRBJ2-3,ASSTSTGTSGRSTDTQY
16,TRBV5-1,TRBJ2-7,ASSLGLPEGGWNHEQY
13,TRBV5-1,TRBJ1-2,ASSLNRASRNGYT
11,TRBV7-9,TRBJ2-7,ASSLAAPDEQY
15,TRBV4-1,TRBJ2-7,ASSQAPGQPIIYEQY